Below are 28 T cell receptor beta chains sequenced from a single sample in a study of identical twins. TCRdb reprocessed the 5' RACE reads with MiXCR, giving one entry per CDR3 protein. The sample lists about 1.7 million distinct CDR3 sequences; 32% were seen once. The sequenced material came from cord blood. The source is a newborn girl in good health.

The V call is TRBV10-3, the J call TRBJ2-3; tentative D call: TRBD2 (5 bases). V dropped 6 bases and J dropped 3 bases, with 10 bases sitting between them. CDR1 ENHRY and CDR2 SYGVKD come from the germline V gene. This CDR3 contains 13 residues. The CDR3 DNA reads TGTGCCATCAGACCTAGAGGGACAGATACGCAGTATTTT. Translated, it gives CAIRPRGTDTQYF.

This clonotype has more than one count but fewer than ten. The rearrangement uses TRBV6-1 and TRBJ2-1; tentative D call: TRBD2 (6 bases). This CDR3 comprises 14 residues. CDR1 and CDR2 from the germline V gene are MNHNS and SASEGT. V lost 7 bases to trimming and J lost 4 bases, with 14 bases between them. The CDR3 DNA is TGTGCCAGCACGAAGGCGGGGTTTTACAATGAGCAGTTCTTC. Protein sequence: CASTKAGFYNEQFF.

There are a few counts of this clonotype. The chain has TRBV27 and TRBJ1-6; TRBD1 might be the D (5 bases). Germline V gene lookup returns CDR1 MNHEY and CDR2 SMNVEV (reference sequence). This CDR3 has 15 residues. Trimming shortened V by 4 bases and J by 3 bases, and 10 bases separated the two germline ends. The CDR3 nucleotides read TGTGCCAGCAGTTGGGGCGGGGTCTATAATTCACCCCTCCACTTT. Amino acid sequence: CASSWGGVYNSPLHF.

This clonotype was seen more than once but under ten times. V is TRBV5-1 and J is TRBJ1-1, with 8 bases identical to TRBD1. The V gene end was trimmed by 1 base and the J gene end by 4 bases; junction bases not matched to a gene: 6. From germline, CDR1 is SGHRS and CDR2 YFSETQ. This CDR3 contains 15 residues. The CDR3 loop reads CASSLPDREGTEAFF. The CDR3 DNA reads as TGCGCCAGCAGCTTGCCGGACAGGGAAGGCACTGAAGCTTTCTTT.

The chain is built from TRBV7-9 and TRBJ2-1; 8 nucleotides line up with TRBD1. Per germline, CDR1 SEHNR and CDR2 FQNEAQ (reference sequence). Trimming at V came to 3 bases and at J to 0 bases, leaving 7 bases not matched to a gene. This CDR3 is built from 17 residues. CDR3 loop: CASSLRTGTISYNEQFF. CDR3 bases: TGTGCCAGCAGCTTGCGGACAGGGACCATCTCCTACAATGAGCAGTTCTTC.

CDR3 nucleotide sequence: TGCAGAGCGGGTTCCTACAATGAGCAGTACTTC. This translates into CRAGSYNEQYF. This chain connects TRBV20-1 to TRBJ2-1; D may be TRBD2 (6 bases). The J call may not be correct, given that the DNA end is closer to TRBJ2-7. Looked up from germline, CDR1 is DFQATT and CDR2 is SNEGSKA (reference sequence). The CDR3 spans 11 residues.

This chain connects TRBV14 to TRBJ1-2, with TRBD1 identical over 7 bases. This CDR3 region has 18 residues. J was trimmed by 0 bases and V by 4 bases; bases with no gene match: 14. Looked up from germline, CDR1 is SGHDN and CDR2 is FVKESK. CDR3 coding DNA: TGTGCCAGCAGCCGAGAGCCCAGCCCCGGGACAGCTAACTATGGCTACACCTTC. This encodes CASSREPSPGTANYGYTF.

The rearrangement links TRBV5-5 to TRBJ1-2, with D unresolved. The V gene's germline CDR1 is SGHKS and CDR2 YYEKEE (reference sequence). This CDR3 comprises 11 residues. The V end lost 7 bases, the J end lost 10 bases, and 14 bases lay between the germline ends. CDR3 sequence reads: CASGYREDYTF. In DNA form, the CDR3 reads TGTGCCAGCGGGTATCGGGAGGACTACACCTTC.

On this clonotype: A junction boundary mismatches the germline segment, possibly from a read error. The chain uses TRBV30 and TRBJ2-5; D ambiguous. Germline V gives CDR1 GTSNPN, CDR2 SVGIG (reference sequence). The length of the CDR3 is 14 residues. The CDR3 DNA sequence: TGTGCCTGGAGTTTTATGGCGGCTTCAGAGACCCAGTATTTC. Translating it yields CAWSFMAASETQYF.

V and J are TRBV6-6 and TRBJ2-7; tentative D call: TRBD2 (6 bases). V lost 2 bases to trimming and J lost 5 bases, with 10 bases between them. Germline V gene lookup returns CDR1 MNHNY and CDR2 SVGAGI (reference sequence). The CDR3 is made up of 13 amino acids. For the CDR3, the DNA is TGTGCCAGCAGTTACCCCGGACTAAACGAGCAGTACTTC. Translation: CASSYPGLNEQYF.

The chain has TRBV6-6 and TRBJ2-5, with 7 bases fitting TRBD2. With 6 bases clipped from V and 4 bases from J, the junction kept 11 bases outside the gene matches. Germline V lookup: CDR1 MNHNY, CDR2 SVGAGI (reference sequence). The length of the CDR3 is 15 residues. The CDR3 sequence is CASSPEAGLGETQYF. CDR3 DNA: TGTGCCAGCAGCCCCGAAGCGGGGCTAGGAGAGACCCAGTACTTC.

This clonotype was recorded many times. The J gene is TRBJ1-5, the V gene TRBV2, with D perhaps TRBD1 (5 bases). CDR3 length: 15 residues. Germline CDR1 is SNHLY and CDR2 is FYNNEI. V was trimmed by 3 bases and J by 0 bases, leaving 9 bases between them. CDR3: CASSDRAYSNQPQHF. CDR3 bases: TGTGCCAGCAGTGACAGGGCATATAGCAATCAGCCCCAGCATTTT.

The CDR3 reads CSARDSGAGGIYEQYF. CDR3 sequence (DNA): TGCAGTGCTAGAGATTCGGGGGCAGGGGGCATCTACGAGCAGTACTTC. The chain recombines TRBV20-1 with TRBJ2-7; 8 bases match TRBD1. The junction had 10 bases not matched to a gene; V was cut back by 0 bases and J by 3 bases. The germline V gene has CDR1 DFQATT and CDR2 SNEGSKA (reference sequence). This CDR3 is 16 amino acids long.

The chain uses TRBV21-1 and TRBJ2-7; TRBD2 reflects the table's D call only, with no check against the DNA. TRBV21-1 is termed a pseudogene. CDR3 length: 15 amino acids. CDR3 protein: CASSKGVGISYEQYF. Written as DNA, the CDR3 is TGTGCCAGCAGCAAAGGGGTGGGCATTTCCTACGAGCAGTACTTC.

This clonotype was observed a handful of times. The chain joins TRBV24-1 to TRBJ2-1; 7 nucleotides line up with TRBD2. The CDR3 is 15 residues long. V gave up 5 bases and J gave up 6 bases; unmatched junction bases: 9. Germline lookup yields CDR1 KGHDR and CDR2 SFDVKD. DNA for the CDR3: TGTGCCACCAGTGGACGTTCTAGCGGACTCAATGAGCAGTTCTTC. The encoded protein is CATSGRSSGLNEQFF.

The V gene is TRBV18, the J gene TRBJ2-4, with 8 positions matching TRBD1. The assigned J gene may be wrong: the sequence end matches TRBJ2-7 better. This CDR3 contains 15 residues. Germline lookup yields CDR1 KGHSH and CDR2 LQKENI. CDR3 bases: TGTGCCAGCTCGCGCCGGACAGGGAATCCCTACGAGCAGTACTTC. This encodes CASSRRTGNPYEQYF.

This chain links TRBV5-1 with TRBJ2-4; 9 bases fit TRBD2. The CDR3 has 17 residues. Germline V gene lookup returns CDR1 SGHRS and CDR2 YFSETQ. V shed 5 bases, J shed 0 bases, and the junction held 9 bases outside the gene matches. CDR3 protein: CASSGPGLALAKNIQYF. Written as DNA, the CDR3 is TGCGCCAGCAGTGGTCCCGGACTAGCGTTAGCCAAAAACATTCAGTACTTC.

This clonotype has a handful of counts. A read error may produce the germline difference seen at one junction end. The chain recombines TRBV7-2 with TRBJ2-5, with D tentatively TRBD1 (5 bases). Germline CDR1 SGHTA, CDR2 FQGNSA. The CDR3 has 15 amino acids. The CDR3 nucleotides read TGTGCCAGCAGTTTAGAGGCAGGGCGCCAAGAGACCCAGTACTTC. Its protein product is CASSLEAGRQETQYF. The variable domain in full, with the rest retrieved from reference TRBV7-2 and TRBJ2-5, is GAGVSQSPSNKVTEKGKDVELRCDPISGHTALYWYRQSLGQGLEFLIYFQGNSAPDKSGLPSDRFSAERTGGSVSTLTIQRTQQEDSAVYLCASSLEAGRQETQYFGPGTRLLVL.

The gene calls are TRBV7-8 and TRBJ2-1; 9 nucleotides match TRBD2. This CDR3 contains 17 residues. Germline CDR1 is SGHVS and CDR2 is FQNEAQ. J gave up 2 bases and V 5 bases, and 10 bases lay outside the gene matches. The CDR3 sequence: CASSQLPTSGPYNEQFF. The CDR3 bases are TGTGCCAGCAGCCAACTCCCGACTAGCGGACCCTACAATGAGCAGTTCTTC. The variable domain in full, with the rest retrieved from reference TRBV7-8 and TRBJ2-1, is GAGVSQSPRYKVAKRGQDVALRCDPISGHVSLFWYQQALGQGPEFLTYFQNEAQLDKSGLPSDRFFAERPEGSVSTLKIQRTQQEDSAVYLCASSQLPTSGPYNEQFFGPGTRLTVL.

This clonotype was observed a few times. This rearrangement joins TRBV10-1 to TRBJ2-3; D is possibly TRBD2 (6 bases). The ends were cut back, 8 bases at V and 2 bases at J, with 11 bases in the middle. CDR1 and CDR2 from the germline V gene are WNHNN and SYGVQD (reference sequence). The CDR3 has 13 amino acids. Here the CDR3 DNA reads TGCGCCAGCGGGGCTAGCGCCACAGATACGCAGTATTTT. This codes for CASGASATDTQYF.

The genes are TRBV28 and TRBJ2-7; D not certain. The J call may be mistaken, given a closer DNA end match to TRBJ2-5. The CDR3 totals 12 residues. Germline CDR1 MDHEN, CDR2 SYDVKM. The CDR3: CASCITRKTQYF. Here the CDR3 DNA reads TGTGCCAGCTGTATCACTCGGAAGACCCAGTACTTC.

The DNA of the CDR3 is TGTGCCATCAGTGACGGCGGAAACAACATCAGGAACACTGAAGCTTTCTTT. Translating gives CAISDGGNNIRNTEAFF. This chain joins TRBV10-3 and TRBJ1-1; D remains ambiguous. V was pared by 3 bases and J by 1 base, with 18 bases between. This CDR3 has 17 amino acids. Germline V CDR1 and CDR2: ENHRY, SYGVKD.

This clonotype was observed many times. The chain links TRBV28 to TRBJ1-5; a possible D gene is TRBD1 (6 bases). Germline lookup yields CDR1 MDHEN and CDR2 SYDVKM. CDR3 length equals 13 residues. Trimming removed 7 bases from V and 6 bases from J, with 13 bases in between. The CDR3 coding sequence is TGTGCCAGCATCCCAGGGACAAGTCAGCCCCAGCATTTT. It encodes CASIPGTSQPQHF.

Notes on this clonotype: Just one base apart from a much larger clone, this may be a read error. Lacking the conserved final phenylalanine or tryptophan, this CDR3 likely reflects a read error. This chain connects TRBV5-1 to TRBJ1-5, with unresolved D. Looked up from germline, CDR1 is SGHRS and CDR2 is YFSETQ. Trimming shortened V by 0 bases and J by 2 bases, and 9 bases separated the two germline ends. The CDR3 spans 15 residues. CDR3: CASSLGGNGNQPQHV. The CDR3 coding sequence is TGCGCCAGCAGCTTGGGAGGTAACGGCAATCAGCCCCAGCATGTT.

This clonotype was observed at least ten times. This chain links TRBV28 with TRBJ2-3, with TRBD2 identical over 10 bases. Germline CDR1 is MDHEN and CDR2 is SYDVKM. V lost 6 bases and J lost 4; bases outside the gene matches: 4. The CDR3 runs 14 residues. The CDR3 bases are TGTGCCAGCAGGGTAGCGGGAGGCCCAGATACGCAGTATTTT. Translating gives CASRVAGGPDTQYF.

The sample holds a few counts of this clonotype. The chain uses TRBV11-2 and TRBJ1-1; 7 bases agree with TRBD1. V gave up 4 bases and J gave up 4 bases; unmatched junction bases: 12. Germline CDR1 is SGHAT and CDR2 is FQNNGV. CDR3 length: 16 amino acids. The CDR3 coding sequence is TGTGCCAGCAGCTGGATTACAGGGGTAGGTGGCACTGAAGCTTTCTTT. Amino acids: CASSWITGVGGTEAFF. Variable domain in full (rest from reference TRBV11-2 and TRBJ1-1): EAGVAQSPRYKIIEKRQSVAFWCNPISGHATLYWYQQILGQGPKLLIQFQNNGVVDDSQLPKDRFSAERLKGVDSTLKIQPAKLEDSAVYLCASSWITGVGGTEAFFGQGTRLTVV.

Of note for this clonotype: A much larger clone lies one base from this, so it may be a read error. Here the CDR3 DNA reads TGTGCCAGCAGTGAAGATAGCGGGAGGGCTTACGAGCAGTACTTC. Translating it yields CASSEDSGRAYEQYF. This chain uses TRBV2 with TRBJ2-7; 11 bases map to TRBD2. Germline-derived CDR1 and CDR2 are SNHLY and FYNNEI. The CDR3 totals 15 residues. V gave up 1 base and J gave up 4 bases; unmatched junction bases: 3.

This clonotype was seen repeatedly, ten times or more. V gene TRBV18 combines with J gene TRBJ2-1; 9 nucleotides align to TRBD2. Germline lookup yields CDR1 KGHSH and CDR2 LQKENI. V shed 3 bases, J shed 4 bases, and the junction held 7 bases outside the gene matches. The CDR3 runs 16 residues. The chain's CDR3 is CASSPHRGLAYNEQFF. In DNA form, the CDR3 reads TGTGCCAGCTCACCTCATAGGGGACTAGCTTACAATGAGCAGTTCTTC.